A single sample is the source of the 29 T cell receptor beta chains below, sequenced in a study of blood T cell repertoires in COVID-19. Here immunoSEQ multiplex PCR was the method, and the copy in TCRdb shows in-frame clones only, minus some. The sample holds around 300,000 clones; around 87% are singletons and the top ten take 1%. Sequencing was carried out using peripheral blood. These receptors were collected from a man in his fifties or sixties with active or convalescent COVID-19.

J is TRBJ2-7 and V is TRBV9; D not resolved. There are 14 residues in the CDR3. Germline lookup yields CDR1 SGDLS and CDR2 YYNGEE. V was clipped by 3 bases and J by 0 bases, with 10 bases between them. The DNA for the CDR3 is TGTGCCAGCAGCGCCCAGGCTCTCTCCTACGAGCAGTACTTC. The encoded protein is CASSAQALSYEQYF.

The chain links TRBV4-3 to TRBJ2-2; D remains ambiguous. The germline V gene encodes CDR1 LGHNA and CDR2 YSLEER. Trimming removed 0 bases from V and 7 bases from J, with 18 bases in between. The CDR3 runs to 17 residues. CDR3 amino acids: CASSQESHPIGGGELFF. The CDR3 DNA reads TGCGCCAGCAGCCAAGAGTCCCACCCTATCGGTGGCGGGGAGCTGTTTTTT.

V gene TRBV10-3 combines with J gene TRBJ2-3; 8 nucleotides agree with TRBD2. Germline values: CDR1 ENHRY, CDR2 SYGVKD. V was clipped by 2 bases and J by 4 bases; unmatched bases: 5. This CDR3 region has 15 residues. This CDR3 reads CAISERGGVADTQYF. The CDR3 DNA sequence: TGTGCCATCAGTGAGCGGGGGGGAGTGGCAGATACGCAGTATTTT.

This chain uses TRBV11-3 with TRBJ2-2; 7 nucleotides align to TRBD1. Germline V gives CDR1 SGHNT, CDR2 YENEEA. Germline trimming cut 5 bases from V and 1 base from J; bases unmatched to any gene: 10. The CDR3 has 17 residues. In nucleotides, the CDR3 is TGTGCCAGCAGCCGGGCTCCTACAGGGGTGAACACCGGGGAGCTGTTTTTT. This encodes CASSRAPTGVNTGELFF.

The V and J genes are TRBV6-5 and TRBJ2-5; D is uncertain. The CDR3 runs to 12 residues. Germline values: CDR1 MNHEY, CDR2 SVGAGI. The V gene lost 2 bases and the J gene lost 5 bases, with 6 bases spanning the gap. For the CDR3, the DNA is TGTGCCAGCAGTTACATCGGTGAGACCCAGTACTTC. Encoded protein: CASSYIGETQYF.

The genes are TRBV6-5 and TRBJ1-2; the D is unclear. This CDR3 comprises 15 residues. Germline lookup yields CDR1 MNHEY and CDR2 SVGAGI. The V gene lost 0 bases and the J gene lost 4 bases, with 12 bases spanning the gap. CDR3 coding DNA: TGTGCCAGCAGTTACTCGACAATGGGCAGCTATGGCTACACCTTC. This encodes CASSYSTMGSYGYTF.

V usage is TRBV5-8 and J usage is TRBJ2-5; the match to TRBD2 covers 14 bases. In germline, CDR1 is SGHTS, CDR2 YDEGEE. The CDR3 loop spans 17 amino acids. Germline trimming cut 4 bases from V and 0 bases from J; bases unmatched to any gene: 5. The CDR3 sequence: CASSAGTSGSYQETQYF. DNA of the CDR3: TGTGCCAGCAGCGCCGGGACTAGCGGGAGTTACCAAGAGACCCAGTACTTC.

Here the CDR3 reads CASRLSGGTNEKLFF. The CDR3 DNA sequence: TGTGCCAGCAGGCTCAGCGGGGGAACAAATGAAAAACTGTTTTTT. The chain links TRBV2 to TRBJ1-4, with D maybe TRBD1 (5 bases). Germline CDR1 reads SNHLY; CDR2 reads FYNNEI. V was shortened by 6 bases and J by 5 bases, with 16 bases between the two germline ends. This CDR3 is built from 15 residues.

The chain has TRBV7-3 and TRBJ2-2; 7 positions agree with TRBD1. The trim removed 5 bases at V and 7 bases at J, leaving 4 bases unmatched. The length of the CDR3 is 13 residues. Germline CDR1 SGHTA, CDR2 FQGTGA. The CDR3 loop reads CASSQNRGGELFF. The CDR3 DNA follows: TGTGCCAGCAGCCAAAACAGGGGCGGGGAGCTGTTTTTT.

The V gene is TRBV19, the J gene TRBJ2-2; perhaps TRBD2 as D (7 bases). Trimming shortened V by 1 base and J by 2 bases, and 17 bases separated the two germline ends. The CDR3 runs to 18 residues. Germline values: CDR1 LNHDA, CDR2 SQIVND (reference sequence). The CDR3 reads CASSIARRGALNTGELFF. The CDR3 DNA follows: TGTGCCAGTAGTATAGCTAGACGGGGGGCGCTAAACACCGGGGAGCTGTTTTTT.

This chain connects TRBV19 to TRBJ2-7, with D maybe TRBD1 (6 bases). The CDR3 length is 14 residues. Germline V CDR1 and CDR2: LNHDA, SQIVND (reference sequence). Trimming took off 6 bases at V and 2 bases at J, with 14 bases between the two ends. The CDR3 is CASRGAGATYEQYF. CDR3 DNA sequence: TGTGCCAGTAGGGGAGCAGGGGCGACCTACGAGCAGTACTTC. The whole variable domain, remainder taken from reference TRBV19 and TRBJ2-7, is DGGITQSPKYLFRKEGQNVTLSCEQNLNHDAMYWYRQDPGQGLRLIYYSQIVNDFQKGDIAEGYSVSREKKESFPLTVTSAQKNPTAFYLCASRGAGATYEQYFGPGTRLTVT.

The J gene is TRBJ1-2, the V gene TRBV5-6; tentatively, D is TRBD1 (5 bases). The CDR3 consists of 12 residues. The germline gives CDR1 SGHDT, CDR2 YYEEEE. V dropped 7 bases and J dropped 0 bases, with 7 bases sitting between them. The DNA for the CDR3 is TGTGCCAGCGGGGGGTCTAACTATGGCTACACCTTC. It translates to CASGGSNYGYTF.

The chain couples TRBV6-5 to TRBJ1-1; no firm D call. CDR1 and CDR2 (germline): MNHEY, SVGAGI. Between the trimmed V and J ends, which lost 4 bases and 0 bases, there was a span of 6 bases. The CDR3 runs 13 residues. The CDR3 region is CASSSTVNTEAFF. Here the CDR3 DNA reads TGTGCCAGCAGTTCTACAGTGAACACTGAAGCTTTCTTT.

This clone was seen only a few times. The V and J genes are TRBV7-3 and TRBJ2-1, with TRBD1 identical over 10 bases. The ends lost 3 bases at V and 9 bases at J; junction bases unmatched: 5. Germline assignment: CDR1 SGHTA and CDR2 FQGTGA. The CDR3 spans 14 residues. The CDR3 DNA reads as TGTGCCAGCAGCTTCTTGGACAGGGGGGGTGAGCAGTTCTTC. Its translation: CASSFLDRGGEQFF. Filled out from reference TRBV7-3 and TRBJ2-1, the complete variable domain reads GAGVSQTPSNKVTEKGKYVELRCDPISGHTALYWYRQSLGQGPEFLIYFQGTGAADDSGLPNDRFFAVRPEGSVSTLKIQRTERGDSAVYLCASSFLDRGGEQFFGPGTRLTVL.

This sequence joins TRBV7-2 and TRBJ2-3; 16 bases agree with TRBD2. CDR3 length: 17 amino acids. CDR1 is SGHTA, CDR2 FQGNSA, per germline. The ends lost 2 bases at V and 4 bases at J; junction bases unmatched: 3. The CDR3 region is CASSLIGTSGGADTQYF. CDR3 sequence (DNA): TGTGCCAGCAGCTTAATTGGGACTAGCGGGGGGGCAGATACGCAGTATTTT.

The chain recombines TRBV27 with TRBJ2-7; D is perhaps TRBD2 (5 bases). Trimming removed 2 bases at V and 2 bases at J, with 13 bases between. Germline values: CDR1 MNHEY, CDR2 SMNVEV (reference sequence). CDR3 length: 15 amino acids. CDR3 DNA sequence: TGTGCCAGCAGTTTAAGGTCCAGAGGGCCCTACGAGCAGTACTTC. Its translation is CASSLRSRGPYEQYF.

The chain links TRBV19 to TRBJ2-2; TRBD2 matches 7 bases. Germline values: CDR1 LNHDA, CDR2 SQIVND (reference sequence). Trimming cost V 3 bases and J 3 bases; bases outside gene matches: 4. CDR3 length equals 15 residues. This CDR3 is CASSIKREDTGELFF. CDR3 sequence (DNA): TGTGCCAGTAGTATTAAACGGGAGGACACCGGGGAGCTGTTTTTT.

This clone has just one count. The chain couples TRBV28 to TRBJ1-2, with D perhaps TRBD1 (6 bases). V was pared by 6 bases and J by 2 bases, with 13 bases between. The CDR3 loop spans 14 amino acids. CDR1 and CDR2 from the germline V gene are MDHEN and SYDVKM. CDR3 residues: CASRSQGENYGYTF. CDR3 nucleotides: TGTGCCAGCAGATCACAGGGAGAGAACTATGGCTACACCTTC.

The chain carries TRBV5-1 and TRBJ1-4, with no clear D. The CDR3 is 16 residues long. Germline V gene data show CDR1 as SGHRS and CDR2 as YFSETQ. The V and J ends lost 2 bases and 8 bases respectively, with 19 bases between them. The DNA for the CDR3 is TGCGCCAGCAGCTTAAATCCGACACGCTCGGGGGAAAAACTGTTTTTT. Residues: CASSLNPTRSGEKLFF.

The chain combines TRBV4-2 with TRBJ2-3; TRBD2 matches at 8 bases. The CDR3 consists of 16 residues. Trimming cost V 0 bases and J 4 bases; bases outside gene matches: 6. CDR1 LGHNA and CDR2 YNFKEQ come from the germline V gene. CDR3 protein: CASSQDPSGYADTQYF. The CDR3 DNA is TGTGCCAGCAGCCAAGATCCTAGCGGGTACGCAGATACGCAGTATTTT.

CDR3 in amino acids: CASSPAGITDTQYF. In DNA, the CDR3 is TGTGCCAGCTCCCCAGCGGGGATCACAGATACGCAGTATTTT. The chain employs TRBV18 and TRBJ2-3, with 7 bases identical to TRBD2. Trimming at V came to 6 bases and at J to 2 bases, leaving 5 bases not matched to a gene. Looked up from germline, CDR1 is KGHSH and CDR2 is LQKENI. CDR3 length: 14 amino acids. Based on the CDR3 plus reference TRBV18 and TRBJ2-3, the full variable domain is NAGVMQNPRHLVRRRGQEARLRCSPMKGHSHVYWYRQLPEEGLKFMVYLQKENIIDESGMPKERFSAEFPKEGPSILRIQQVVRGDSAAYFCASSPAGITDTQYFGPGTRLTVL.

This rearrangement joins TRBV7-2 to TRBJ2-2, with 8 bases matching TRBD2. This CDR3 has 13 residues. Trimming cost V 5 bases and J 6 bases; bases outside gene matches: 2. The germline CDR1 and CDR2 sequences are SGHTA and FQGNSA. CDR3 region: CASSRGGSGELFF. CDR3 coding DNA: TGTGCCAGCAGCCGGGGGGGCTCCGGGGAGCTGTTTTTT.

This sequence joins TRBV18 and TRBJ1-2; 9 bases align to TRBD1. CDR3 length: 16 residues. The junction had 8 bases not matched to a gene; V was cut back by 4 bases and J by 2 bases. Per the germline V gene, CDR1 is KGHSH and CDR2 is LQKENI. The CDR3 sequence: CASSLSDRGGNYGYTF. CDR3 sequence (DNA): TGTGCCAGCTCACTCTCGGACAGGGGCGGGAACTATGGCTACACCTTC.

This CDR3 reads CASSQGQGNGNSPLHF. CDR3 in DNA: TGTGCCAGCAGCCAGGGGCAGGGAAACGGTAATTCACCCCTCCACTTT. The chain joins TRBV5-4 to TRBJ1-6, with D possibly being TRBD1 (6 bases). With 4 bases removed from V and 6 bases from J, the gap between germline ends came to 17 bases. The V gene's germline CDR1 is SGHNT and CDR2 YYREEE (reference sequence). The length of the CDR3 is 16 residues.

This rearrangement joins TRBV3-1 (or the pseudogene TRBV3-2) to TRBJ1-1; perhaps TRBD1 as D (6 bases). V was shortened by 4 bases and J by 1 base, with 16 bases between the two germline ends. Per germline, CDR1 LGHDT and CDR2 YNNKEL (reference sequence). The CDR3 loop spans 16 amino acids. For the CDR3, the DNA is TGTGCCAGCAGCCGAGAGTTGGGGGCCACGAACACTGAAGCTTTCTTT. Its protein product is CASSRELGATNTEAFF.

This clone appeared a single time. The chain carries TRBV27 and TRBJ1-5, with D maybe TRBD1 (6 bases). V gave up 5 bases and J gave up 5 bases, with 13 bases separating them. Germline V gives CDR1 MNHEY, CDR2 SMNVEV (reference sequence). The CDR3 contains 14 residues. The CDR3 region has the DNA TGTGCCAGCAGTCCTCAGGGGACCCATCAGCCCCAGCATTTT. Residues: CASSPQGTHQPQHF.

This chain connects TRBV27 to TRBJ2-3; D may be TRBD2 (5 bases). CDR3 size: 14 residues. CDR1 is MNHEY, CDR2 SMNVEV, per germline (reference sequence). Trimming took 6 bases from V and 1 from J, leaving 11 bases between them. CDR3 sequence reads: CASSRVRGTDTQYF. The CDR3 coding sequence is TGTGCCAGCAGCCGAGTGAGGGGCACAGATACGCAGTATTTT.

The chain combines TRBV7-8 with TRBJ2-2; 8 bases are a match to TRBD2. The CDR3 extends over 18 amino acids. Germline V gives CDR1 SGHVS, CDR2 FQNEAQ. V shed 2 bases and J 1 base; nucleotides not matched to a gene: 9. The CDR3 here is CASSLRSSAGGNTGELFF. CDR3 DNA sequence: TGTGCCAGCAGCTTAAGATCGTCGGCGGGGGGGAACACCGGGGAGCTGTTTTTT.

This clone occurred once. CDR3: CASSLAGTSGGVGTQYF. In nucleotides, the CDR3 is TGCGCCAGCAGCTTGGCAGGGACTAGCGGGGGGGTTGGTACGCAGTATTTT. The genes are TRBV5-1 and TRBJ2-3, with 16 positions matching TRBD2. The CDR3 sequence is 17 residues long. CDR1 is SGHRS, CDR2 YFSETQ, per germline. V dropped 0 bases and J dropped 8; count of bases not matched to a gene: 6.